Presented here are 15 T cell receptor beta chains from one specimen sequenced in a study of regulatory T cells in long-lasting Graves disease. As for time point: newly diagnosed GD, antithyroid drugs for less than 3 months. PBMCs provided the RNA from which the TCR library was made. The authors built TCR beta libraries using iRepertoire HTBI primers and Arm-PCR of CDR3 regions. TCRdb independently ran MiXCR on the multiplex PCR reads; one entry per CDR3 protein. This table holds hundreds of thousands of distinct CDR3 sequences, about 15% found once. Another study also made use of these data, one on T cells in Graves' hyperthyroidism and ophthalmopathy.

The material sequenced was peripheral blood mononuclear cells (PBMCs), taken at new diagnosis, from a patient treated with antithyroid drugs. The source is a young man with Graves disease.

This clonotype came up a few times. The gene calls are TRBV27 and TRBJ2-3; unclear D gene. The germline gives CDR1 MNHEY, CDR2 SMNVEV (reference sequence). V was cut by 8 bases and J by 4 bases, with 25 bases left in between. The CDR3 is made up of 17 amino acids. This CDR3 is CASGPVWGGGAPDTQYF. CDR3 DNA sequence: TGTGCCAGCGGTCCGGTTTGGGGTGGCGGCGCCCCAGATACGCAGTATTTT.

The V and J genes are TRBV4-1 and TRBJ2-1; 14 positions agree with TRBD2. CDR1 is MGHRA and CDR2 is YSYEKL in the germline V gene. The trim removed 4 bases at V and 4 bases at J, leaving 9 bases unmatched. The CDR3 runs to 18 residues. In DNA, the CDR3 is TGCGCCAGCAGCCCTAGGACTAGCGGGAGGATGGAGTACAATGAGCAGTTCTTC. This codes for CASSPRTSGRMEYNEQFF.

This clonotype was seen a few times. V usage is TRBV19 and J usage is TRBJ1-6, with 9 bases lining up with TRBD1. The junction had 10 bases not matched to a gene; V was cut back by 9 bases and J by 10 bases. Germline CDR1 LNHDA, CDR2 SQIVND (reference sequence). The length of the CDR3 is 14 residues. The CDR3 loop reads CASRDRVFWSPLHF. As DNA, the CDR3 is TGTGCCAGCCGGGACAGGGTGTTTTGGTCACCCCTCCACTTT.

This clonotype was recorded many times. The J gene is TRBJ2-5, the V gene TRBV3-1, with D maybe TRBD2 (6 bases). Germline CDR1 is LGHDT and CDR2 is YNNKEL (reference sequence). CDR3 length: 15 residues. Trimming took off 0 bases at V and 5 bases at J, with 13 bases between the two ends. CDR3 loop: CASSQESGPRETQYF. The CDR3 DNA follows: TGTGCCAGCAGCCAAGAGAGCGGGCCGAGGGAGACCCAGTACTTC.

The chain uses TRBV9 and TRBJ2-5; the match to TRBD2 covers 8 bases. The CDR3 runs to 14 residues. The germline V gene has CDR1 SGDLS and CDR2 YYNGEE. The V segment lost 0 bases and the J segment 5 bases; nucleotides outside the gene matches: 3. CDR3 loop: CASSVELAVETQYF. CDR3 nucleotide sequence: TGTGCCAGCAGCGTAGAACTAGCGGTGGAGACCCAGTACTTC.

V is TRBV10-3 and J is TRBJ2-1; possible D gene TRBD1, 5 bases. Deletions cut 8 bases from V and 0 bases from J, with 23 bases between. The CDR3 consists of 18 residues. Germline V gene lookup returns CDR1 ENHRY and CDR2 SYGVKD. The CDR3 is CAISPTATQLSSYNEQFF. CDR3 DNA sequence: TGTGCCATCTCACCGACAGCTACCCAGTTGAGCTCCTACAATGAGCAGTTCTTC.

This chain uses TRBV29-1 with TRBJ1-2, with D unclear. Germline CDR1 SQVTM, CDR2 ANQGSEA. V lost 4 bases, J lost 4 bases, and 10 bases lay in between. This CDR3 is built from 12 residues. Here the CDR3 reads CSVAAESYGYTF. CDR3 DNA: TGCAGCGTTGCAGCGGAATCCTATGGCTACACCTTC.

The chain is built from TRBV19 and TRBJ1-1; D uncertain. From germline, CDR1 is LNHDA and CDR2 SQIVND (reference sequence). The CDR3 length is 13 residues. The ends were cut back, 1 base at V and 4 bases at J, with 7 bases in the middle. In DNA, the CDR3 is TGTGCCAGTAGTATAGGCGGAGTCACTGAAGCTTTCTTT. The encoded protein is CASSIGGVTEAFF.

The sample holds many counts of this clonotype. This chain connects TRBV28 to TRBJ2-3; tentatively, D is TRBD2 (6 bases). Germline V CDR1 and CDR2: MDHEN, SYDVKM. This CDR3 contains 14 residues. Trimming removed 5 bases at V and 4 bases at J, with 13 bases between. The CDR3 nucleotides read TGTGCCAGCAGTCCCCTCGGGGGAGCAGATACGCAGTATTTT. Translated, it gives CASSPLGGADTQYF.

The J gene is TRBJ2-1, the V gene TRBV7-3, with 8 bases identical to TRBD2. Germline CDR1 is SGHTA and CDR2 is FQGTGA. The CDR3 contains 14 residues. V dropped 1 base and J dropped 10; count of bases not matched to a gene: 6. CDR3 DNA: TGTGCCAGCAGCTTAATCTTCGGGAGGGGCGAGCAGTTCTTC. Amino acid sequence: CASSLIFGRGEQFF.

This clonotype was detected many times. The genes are TRBV11-2 and TRBJ2-3, with 8 positions matching TRBD2. V dropped 0 bases and J dropped 2; count of bases not matched to a gene: 10. This CDR3 contains 18 residues. Germline V gene lookup returns CDR1 SGHAT and CDR2 FQNNGV. DNA of the CDR3: TGTGCCAGCAGCTTAGATCTGTTTTCGGGAGGGCCCACAGATACGCAGTATTTT. Its translation: CASSLDLFSGGPTDTQYF.

There are many counts of this clonotype. The rearrangement joins TRBV27 to TRBJ1-5, with 7 positions matching TRBD1. The CDR3 is made up of 15 amino acids. In germline, CDR1 is MNHEY, CDR2 SMNVEV (reference sequence). Losses at the gene ends were 5 bases for V and 2 bases for J; bases not matched to a gene: 6. The CDR3 spells CASSPTGLGNQPQHF. The CDR3 DNA sequence: TGTGCCAGCAGTCCGACAGGGTTAGGCAATCAGCCCCAGCATTTT.

This clonotype was observed a handful of times. The chain uses TRBV3-1 and TRBJ2-2; no reliable D call. The V gene's germline CDR1 is LGHDT and CDR2 YNNKEL (reference sequence). V was pared by 2 bases and J by 4 bases, with 11 bases between. The CDR3 has 15 amino acids. In DNA form, the CDR3 reads TGTGCCAGCAGCCAAAGCGCCGTTGGCACCGGGGAGCTGTTTTTT. It translates to CASSQSAVGTGELFF.

The V and J genes are TRBV20-1 and TRBJ2-5; 9 positions agree with TRBD1. The CDR3 runs to 14 residues. Unmatched junction bases numbered 3, after V lost 4 bases and J lost 0 bases. Germline CDR1 reads DFQATT; CDR2 reads SNEGSKA (reference sequence). The CDR3 here is CSAKDRGYQETQYF. The DNA for the CDR3 is TGCAGTGCTAAGGACAGGGGATACCAAGAGACCCAGTACTTC.

This clonotype has a count of ten or more. The CDR3 loop reads CASSSLTGGGTEAFF. As DNA, the CDR3 is TGTGCCAGCAGTTCGTTGACAGGGGGAGGCACTGAAGCTTTCTTT. The chain couples TRBV28 to TRBJ1-1; TRBD1 aligns across 9 bases. The CDR3 loop spans 15 amino acids. The germline CDR1 and CDR2 sequences are MDHEN and SYDVKM. Losses at the gene ends were 4 bases for V and 4 bases for J; bases not matched to a gene: 7.